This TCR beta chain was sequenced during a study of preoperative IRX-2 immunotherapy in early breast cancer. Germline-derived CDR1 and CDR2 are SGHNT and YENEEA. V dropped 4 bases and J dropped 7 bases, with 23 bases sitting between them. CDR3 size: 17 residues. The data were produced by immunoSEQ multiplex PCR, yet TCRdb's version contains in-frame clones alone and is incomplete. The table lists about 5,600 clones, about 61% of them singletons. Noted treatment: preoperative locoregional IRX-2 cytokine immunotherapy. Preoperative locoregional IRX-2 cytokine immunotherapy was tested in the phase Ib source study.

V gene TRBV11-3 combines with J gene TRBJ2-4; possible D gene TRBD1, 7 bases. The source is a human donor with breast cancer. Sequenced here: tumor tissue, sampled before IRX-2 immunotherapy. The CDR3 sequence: CASSSLGTAKGGNIQYF. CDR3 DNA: TGTGCCAGCAGCTCCCTCGGGACAGCTAAAGGGGGGAACATTCAGTACTTC.